This TCR beta chain stems from a study of cytomegalovirus exposure and HLA in healthy donors. The study ran its PCR with 60 Vbeta and 13 Jbeta primers. Clones were sequenced by immunoSEQ multiplex PCR, and TCRdb holds only the in-frame ones, with some missing. The table shows 150,000 or so clones, with approximately 76% occurring only once. V was clipped by 6 bases and J by 3 bases; unmatched bases: 6. The length of the CDR3 is 15 residues. Germline values: CDR1 LGHNA, CDR2 YNFKEQ. This clone is a singleton in its sample. This receptor was obtained from a female donor in good health and CMV-seronegative. The sample comprised PBMCs. The chain employs TRBV4-2 and TRBJ2-7; 12 bases match TRBD2. The CDR3 protein is CASSLTSGGSYEQYF. CDR3 nucleotide sequence: TGTGCCAGCAGTCTTACTAGCGGGGGGAGCTACGAGCAGTACTTC.